The clone carrying this T cell receptor beta chain was seen at least ten times. This specimen comes from a study of neurological immune-mediated disorders. TCRdb re-called the 5' RACE reads with MiXCR, one entry per CDR3 protein. Of some 35,000 distinct CDR3 sequences listed, around 10% are singletons. V lost 0 bases to trimming and J lost 9 bases, with 16 bases between them. Germline V gives CDR1 SGHRS, CDR2 YFSETQ. The CDR3 totals 16 residues. Material: CD4+ T cells from blood. V is TRBV5-1 and J is TRBJ1-6; D is perhaps TRBD1 (5 bases). The sequence derives from a woman aged 30 to 39 with HTLV-1-associated myelopathy (HAM/TSP). CDR3 protein: CASSLGPGQGSSPLHF. CDR3 bases: TGCGCCAGCAGCTTGGGCCCGGGGCAGGGAAGTTCACCCCTCCACTTT.